The 10 T cell receptor beta chains below all came from one sample that was sequenced in a study of blood T cell repertoires in COVID-19. The protocol was immunoSEQ multiplex PCR, while the TCRdb copy is restricted to in-frame clones and leaves out a portion. The data show roughly 500,000 clones, roughly 90% seen once. The sequencing sample was made of PBMCs or T cells enriched from blood (not recorded which). Receptor source: a woman between 35 and 50 years old who had recovered from COVID-19.

This chain connects TRBV24-1 to TRBJ1-2; TRBD1 might be the D (5 bases). Trimming cost V 6 bases and J 3 bases, with 13 bases left between them. CDR3 length: 14 residues. The germline gives CDR1 KGHDR, CDR2 SFDVKD. CDR3 protein: CATSFYRGDYGYTF. The CDR3, as DNA: TGTGCCACCAGTTTCTATAGGGGCGACTATGGCTACACCTTC.

V usage is TRBV10-2 and J usage is TRBJ1-2, with 7 bases identical to TRBD1. Germline CDR1 reads WSHSY; CDR2 reads SAAADI. Trimming took 6 bases from V and 4 from J; bases not matched to a gene: 11. The CDR3 is made up of 15 amino acids. CDR3 in amino acids: CASRNHRGGGYGYTF. DNA for the CDR3: TGCGCCAGCAGAAACCACAGGGGTGGTGGCTATGGCTACACCTTC.

V and J are TRBV4-3 and TRBJ2-5; 12 bases agree with TRBD2. V shed 4 bases and J 5 bases; nucleotides not matched to a gene: 5. The CDR3 has 15 amino acids. From germline, CDR1 is LGHNA and CDR2 YSLEER. CDR3: CASSPGLAGSETQYF. CDR3 coding DNA: TGCGCCAGCAGCCCGGGACTAGCGGGTTCTGAGACCCAGTACTTC.

The genes are TRBV3-1 (or the pseudogene TRBV3-2) and TRBJ1-4, with D possibly TRBD1 on 5 matching bases. Trimming left V 4 bases short and J 0 bases short, with 12 bases between. The CDR3 sequence is 16 residues long. Germline CDR1 is LGHDT and CDR2 is YNNKEL (reference sequence). The CDR3 DNA reads TGTGCCAGCAGCCTTGTCGACAGCGCAACTAATGAAAAACTGTTTTTT. Encoded protein: CASSLVDSATNEKLFF.

J is TRBJ1-1 and V is TRBV25-1; 7 bases align to TRBD1. Germline values: CDR1 MGHDK, CDR2 SYGVNS. CDR3 length: 17 residues. The V gene end was trimmed by 4 bases and the J gene end by 0 bases; junction bases not matched to a gene: 11. The CDR3 DNA sequence: TGTGCCAGCAGTGGACAGGGCTGGTGGTCCCTGAACACTGAAGCTTTCTTT. It is translated as CASSGQGWWSLNTEAFF.

The V gene is TRBV11-2, the J gene TRBJ2-1, with 8 bases aligning to TRBD1. This CDR3 is 13 amino acids long. CDR1 and CDR2 from the germline V gene are SGHAT and FQNNGV. With V trimmed by 5 bases and J by 15 bases, 12 bases remained unmatched. The CDR3 bases are TGTGCCAGCAGCCCCGACCCCCGACAGGGGTGGTTCTTC. Amino acid sequence: CASSPDPRQGWFF.

The chain recombines TRBV9 with TRBJ2-1; TRBD2 agrees at 7 bases. Germline lookup yields CDR1 SGDLS and CDR2 YYNGEE. The CDR3 runs to 13 residues. V was pared by 2 bases and J by 8 bases, with 4 bases of the junction left unmatched. This CDR3 is CASSVPSGDEQFF. The CDR3 coding sequence is TGTGCCAGCAGCGTCCCGAGCGGGGATGAGCAGTTCTTC.

The chain employs TRBV2 and TRBJ2-7, with TRBD2 identical over 8 bases. The germline V gene has CDR1 SNHLY and CDR2 FYNNEI. The CDR3 runs to 13 residues. The junction had 5 bases not matched to a gene; V was cut back by 4 bases and J by 6 bases. CDR3 coding DNA: TGTGCCAGCAGTGTCGGGCGGGAGGCCGAGCAGTACTTC. Encoded protein: CASSVGREAEQYF. The entire variable domain, with the rest obtained from reference TRBV2 and TRBJ2-7, is as follows: EPEVTQTPSHQVTQMGQEVILRCVPISNHLYFYWYRQILGQKVEFLVSFYNNEISEKSEIFDDQFSVERPDGSNFTLKIRSTKLEDSAMYFCASSVGREAEQYFGPGTRLTVT.

This sequence joins TRBV9 and TRBJ1-1, with a weak D call TRBD1 (6 bases). Germline V lookup: CDR1 SGDLS, CDR2 YYNGEE. This CDR3 has 13 residues. V lost 0 bases and J lost 4, with 7 bases in between. In DNA form, the CDR3 reads TGTGCCAGCAGCGTAGAAGGGGGCACTGAAGCTTTCTTT. Translating gives CASSVEGGTEAFF.

The rearrangement links TRBV7-6 to TRBJ1-4; D not certain. Trimming stripped 1 base from V and 1 base from J, with 7 bases between. Germline CDR1 is SGHVS and CDR2 is FNYEAQ. The CDR3 extends over 15 amino acids. The DNA of the CDR3 is TGTGCCAGCAGCTTAGAGGAGGGAACTAATGAAAAACTGTTTTTT. This translates into CASSLEEGTNEKLFF.